The present TCR beta chain was sequenced within a study of T-cell reconstitution after alpha-beta-depleted transplantation in children. In its sample, this clonotype was seen many times. The antigen is not known. Study conclusions and caveats: Expanded graft clones, several hundred of them, were reportedly the source of alpha-beta T cells about two months after transplant. Surviving recipient T cells and thymic progenitors produced the high day-60 TCRbeta diversity seen in some patients. By one year post-transplant, T-cell counts and diversity largely arose from T cells that were newly produced.

V lost 2 bases and J lost 6; bases outside the gene matches: 0. CDR1 and CDR2 (germline): ENHRY, SYGVKD. This CDR3 is built from 13 residues. Preparation of the TCRbeta library used unique molecular identifiers. TCRdb processed the PCR reads anew with MiXCR; each CDR3 protein has one entry. The table has about 260,000 distinct CDR3 sequences, around a tenth seen once; the top ten hold roughly a quarter. This chain connects TRBV10-3 to TRBJ2-7, with TRBD2 matching 11 bases. The clonotype was recovered from a male patient aged 2 to 9 who had a stem cell transplant for chronic granulomatous disease, so the T cells may come from the graft donor. Sequences were derived from peripheral blood, sampled 180 days after TCRalphabeta/CD19-depleted stem cell transplant. The CDR3 sequence: CAISEGLAGEQYF. CDR3 in DNA: TGTGCCATCAGTGAGGGACTAGCGGGCGAGCAGTACTTC.